This TCR beta chain was captured by sequencing in a study of T-cell reconstitution after alpha-beta-depleted transplantation in children. This clonotype was seen repeatedly, ten times or more. Its antigen is as yet unknown. Study conclusions and caveats: About two months after transplant, alpha-beta T cells reportedly came from several hundred expanded graft clones. Day-60 TCRbeta diversity that was high in some patients was derived from surviving recipient T cells and thymic progenitors. Newly made T cells mostly supplied T-cell counts and diversity one year after transplant.

The length of the CDR3 is 14 residues. CDR1 and CDR2 (germline): SQVTM, ANQGSEA. TCRbeta library construction was performed incorporating unique molecular identifiers. TCRdb reprocessed the PCR reads via MiXCR and lists one record per CDR3 protein. The table lists 200,000 or so distinct CDR3 sequences, about 7% of them singletons. The chain employs TRBV29-1 and TRBJ2-1; D is tentatively TRBD1 or TRBD2 (5 bases each). The specimen comprised PBMCs, sampled before TCRalphabeta/CD19-depleted stem cell transplant. This TCR was recovered from a boy aged 2 to 10 with acute lymphoblastic leukemia, due to receive a stem cell transplant. The CDR3 here is CICKSGTSYNEQFF. In DNA, the CDR3 is TGCATCTGTAAATCGGGGACCTCCTACAATGAGCAGTTCTTC.